This T cell receptor (beta chain) emerged from a study of T-cell reconstitution after alpha-beta-depleted transplantation in children. Preparing the TCRbeta library involved the use of unique molecular identifiers. TCRdb reprocessed the PCR reads with MiXCR, giving one entry per CDR3 protein. The repertoire includes 580,000 or so distinct CDR3 sequences, 20% to 25% of them detected once, and 11% to 15% sits in the top ten. The CDR3 spans 15 residues. The germline V gene encodes CDR1 LNHNV and CDR2 YYDKDF (reference sequence). Trimming removed 4 bases from V and 4 bases from J, with 13 bases in between. This clonotype was seen a handful of times.

This receptor was identified in a boy under two years old who had a stem cell transplant for acute myeloid leukemia, so the T cells may come from the graft donor. Specimen: PBMCs, mostly from graft donor cells, collected 360 days after TCRalphabeta/CD19-depleted stem cell transplant. J is TRBJ1-4 and V is TRBV15, with unresolved D. The CDR3 reads CATSKGGYLNEKLFF. CDR3 bases: TGTGCCACCAGCAAGGGAGGTTATCTTAATGAAAAACTGTTTTTT.